Detailed here is one T cell receptor (beta chain). What it binds is unknown. This record belongs to a study of siplizumab effects on memory and regulatory T cells. Study-wide findings and caveats: Siplizumab significantly decreased alloreactive sequences from unstimulated CD4+ memory cells. Whether proliferating Tregs in siplizumab cultures suppress was not functionally confirmed.

Germline V gives CDR1 MNHEY, CDR2 SMNVEV (reference sequence). Trimming took 6 bases from V and 0 from J, leaving 11 bases between them. This CDR3 is built from 14 residues. Some 92,000 TCR templates were assayed per sample. Sequenced by immunoSEQ multiplex PCR; TCRdb stores in-frame clones only, minus some. The sample has around 100,000 clones; approximately 94% are singletons. The sample taken for sequencing was non-Treg CD4+ T cells sorted from blood. This sequence originates from a human donor in good health. This chain joins TRBV27 and TRBJ1-1; D not resolved. The CDR3 sequence: CASSATMLNTEAFF. The DNA for the CDR3 is TGTGCCAGCAGCGCTACCATGTTGAACACTGAAGCTTTCTTT.